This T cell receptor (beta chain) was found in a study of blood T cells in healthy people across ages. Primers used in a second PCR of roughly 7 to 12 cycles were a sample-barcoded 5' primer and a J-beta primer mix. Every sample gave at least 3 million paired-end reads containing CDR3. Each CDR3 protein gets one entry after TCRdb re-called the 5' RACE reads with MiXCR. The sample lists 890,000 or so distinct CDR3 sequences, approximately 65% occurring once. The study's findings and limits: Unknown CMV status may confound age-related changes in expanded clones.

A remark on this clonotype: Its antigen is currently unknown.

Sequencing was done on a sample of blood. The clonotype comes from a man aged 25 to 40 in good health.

CDR3 residues: CASSPYGGSLGSDTQYF. In nucleotides, the CDR3 is TGTGCCAGCAGCCCCTACGGGGGGTCCTTAGGGTCAGATACGCAGTATTTT. The gene calls are TRBV13 and TRBJ2-3; 7 positions match TRBD2. Germline-derived CDR1 and CDR2 are PRHDT and FYEKMQ (reference sequence). The length of the CDR3 is 17 residues. V lost 5 bases, J lost 4 bases, and 15 bases stayed unmatched.